This T cell receptor (beta chain) was recorded in a study of T cells expressing NK-cell markers. UMI-tagged 5'RACE template switching yielded the TCR beta cDNA. TCRdb re-called the 5' RACE reads; one entry per CDR3 protein, DNA not given. Its table lists some 340,000 distinct CDR3 sequences. The germline V gene has CDR1 SGHTA and CDR2 FQGTGA. The CDR3 covers 17 residues. Details on this clonotype: Its antigen is not identified.

Study-level findings and limits: The study found these clonotypes also leading the CD3+CD56-NKG2C+ fraction in several donors.

The sequencing sample was made of blood T cells: a sorted CD56 or NKG2C T cell subset, CD4+ or CD8+ T cells, or bulk PBMC T cells (not recorded which). This TCR derives from a man aged 18-75 years in good health. This chain uses TRBV7-3 with TRBJ2-6; lacking DNA, the TRBD1 call made by TCRdb goes unchecked. The CDR3 sequence is CASSPTGVRSGANVLTF. The entire variable domain, with the rest obtained from reference TRBV7-3 and TRBJ2-6, is as follows: GAGVSQTPSNKVTEKGKYVELRCDPISGHTALYWYRQSLGQGPEFLIYFQGTGAADDSGLPNDRFFAVRPEGSVSTLKIQRTERGDSAVYLCASSPTGVRSGANVLTFGAGSRLTVL.